Sequencing of this T cell receptor (beta chain) was carried out in a study of cytomegalovirus exposure and HLA in healthy donors. Study results and limitations: Presence/absence analyses assumed roughly uniform sequencing depth across donors, which may not hold.

CDR3 size: 15 residues. Germline CDR1 reads MNHEY; CDR2 reads SVGAGI. The V segment lost 5 bases and the J segment 0 bases; nucleotides outside the gene matches: 7. The primer mix had 60 Vbeta and 13 Jbeta primers. Assay: immunoSEQ multiplex PCR; the TCRdb copy retains only in-frame clones and omits some. The data show approximately 150,000 clones, with roughly 89% seen just once and over 0.8% held by the top ten. For this clone: What it binds is not known.

Sequenced: PBMCs. The TCR sequence derives from a woman in her 30s in good health and CMV-seronegative. The V gene is TRBV6-5, the J gene TRBJ2-7, with 7 bases identical to TRBD2. CDR3 in amino acids: CASSVPSGLSYEQYF. In DNA, the CDR3 is TGTGCCAGCAGTGTTCCTAGCGGCCTCTCCTACGAGCAGTACTTC.